These 20 T cell receptor beta chains were sequenced from one sample in a study of identifying expanded T cells in peripheral blood. Only in-frame clones appear in the TCRdb table, and some are missing; sequencing was by immunoSEQ multiplex PCR. The repertoire holds nearly 60,000 clones, with roughly 87% as singletons. The sample consisted of blood. The receptors derive from a person between 18 and 69 years old in good health.

This sequence joins TRBV4-2 and TRBJ2-1; TRBD2 might be the D (5 bases). CDR3 length: 15 amino acids. Germline CDR1 LGHNA, CDR2 YNFKEQ. The V end lost 1 base, the J end lost 4 bases, and 11 bases lay between the germline ends. The CDR3 bases are TGTGCCAGCAGCCAAGTACTAGACCCGTACAATGAGCAGTTCTTC. Residues: CASSQVLDPYNEQFF.

Only a few counts were recorded for this clone. The chain combines TRBV7-2 with TRBJ2-5; D remains ambiguous. V lost 4 bases and J 1 base, leaving 10 bases between the germline ends. The CDR3 is made up of 14 amino acids. Germline V lookup: CDR1 SGHTA, CDR2 FQGNSA. CDR3 amino acids: CASSSPPLQETQYF. The DNA of the CDR3 is TGTGCCAGCAGCTCCCCCCCTCTCCAAGAGACCCAGTACTTC.

The J gene is TRBJ2-2, the V gene TRBV15, with D hard to call. V was clipped by 1 base and J by 5 bases, with 8 bases between them. This CDR3 comprises 14 residues. The germline CDR1 and CDR2 sequences are LNHNV and YYDKDF (reference sequence). For the CDR3, the DNA is TGTGCCACCAGCAGAGGGACCGATACCGGGGAGCTGTTTTTT. Translated: CATSRGTDTGELFF.

This chain connects TRBV7-2 to TRBJ1-2; possibly TRBD1 for D (6 bases). V lost 2 bases to trimming and J lost 4 bases, with 8 bases between them. CDR1 SGHTA and CDR2 FQGNSA come from the germline V gene. This CDR3 has 13 amino acids. This chain's CDR3 is CASSLTGIYGYTF. The CDR3 region has the DNA TGTGCCAGCAGCTTAACAGGGATCTATGGCTACACCTTC.

The chain has TRBV18 and TRBJ2-7, with D possibly being TRBD1 (6 bases). CDR1 is KGHSH, CDR2 LQKENI, per germline. The CDR3 runs 15 residues. Trimming stripped 3 bases from V and 0 bases from J, with 12 bases between. CDR3 protein: CASSPTGTSSYEQYF. The CDR3, as DNA: TGTGCCAGCTCACCGACAGGCACGAGCTCCTACGAGCAGTACTTC.

The chain combines TRBV13 with TRBJ2-1, with 8 bases fitting TRBD2. The CDR3 has 15 amino acids. J lost 4 bases, V lost 1 base, and 3 bases had no gene match. Germline V gives CDR1 PRHDT, CDR2 FYEKMQ (reference sequence). CDR3: CASSLAGGQYNEQFF. The CDR3 bases are TGTGCCAGCAGCTTAGCGGGGGGGCAATACAATGAGCAGTTCTTC.

In this sample, this clone turned up once. Within the sample, other DNA sequences also encode this same CDR3. This chain joins TRBV5-1 and TRBJ2-5, with 7 nucleotides matching TRBD1. Trimming took 4 bases from V and 1 from J; bases not matched to a gene: 7. The germline V gene has CDR1 SGHRS and CDR2 YFSETQ. The CDR3 sequence is 15 residues long. The CDR3 DNA sequence: TGCGCCAGCAGCCTTGAGGGACAGACCCAAGAGACCCAGTACTTC. It yields the protein CASSLEGQTQETQYF.

The V gene is TRBV28, the J gene TRBJ2-1; 8 bases line up with TRBD2. Germline-derived CDR1 and CDR2 are MDHEN and SYDVKM. The CDR3 totals 14 residues. V shed 10 bases, J shed 6 bases, and the junction held 11 bases outside the gene matches. CDR3 DNA sequence: TGTGCCACCCGACCGGGACTAGGCATCAATGAGCAGTTCTTC. This encodes CATRPGLGINEQFF.

J is TRBJ1-1 and V is TRBV30, with 12 bases matching TRBD1. Germline CDR1 reads GTSNPN; CDR2 reads SVGIG (reference sequence). The CDR3 contains 15 residues. V was pared by 5 bases and J by 5 bases, with 9 bases of the junction left unmatched. CDR3 coding DNA: TGTGCCTGGCCGGGACAGGGGGCCTCGGGGACTGAAGCTTTCTTT. Translating it yields CAWPGQGASGTEAFF.

V usage is TRBV20-1 and J usage is TRBJ1-1; TRBD1 aligns across 7 bases. CDR3 length equals 11 residues. The J segment lost 4 bases and the V segment lost 7 bases, leaving 3 bases of the junction unmatched. Germline V gene data show CDR1 as DFQATT and CDR2 as SNEGSKA (reference sequence). The DNA for the CDR3 is TGCAGTGGGGACAGTGGCACTGAAGCTTTCTTT. Encoded protein: CSGDSGTEAFF.

There are a few counts of this clone. The chain is built from TRBV25-1 and TRBJ2-7; TRBD2 aligns across 8 bases. Germline CDR1 reads MGHDK; CDR2 reads SYGVNS. Germline trimming cut 5 bases from V and 3 bases from J; bases unmatched to any gene: 6. There are 14 residues in the CDR3. The CDR3 is CASSSTGGVYEQYF. Written as DNA, the CDR3 is TGTGCCAGCAGTTCCACGGGGGGGGTCTACGAGCAGTACTTC.

The chain links TRBV18 to TRBJ2-7; D call uncertain. CDR1 KGHSH and CDR2 LQKENI come from the germline V gene. V was cut by 5 bases and J by 1 base, with 21 bases left in between. This CDR3 has 17 residues. CDR3 nucleotides: TGTGCCAGCTCAAGGTTGAGTCAGGCTCCTATGTCCTACGAGCAGTACTTC. Encoded protein: CASSRLSQAPMSYEQYF.

The chain links TRBV10-1 to TRBJ2-1; TRBD2 agrees at 8 bases. The V segment lost 6 bases and the J segment 9 bases; nucleotides outside the gene matches: 16. Germline values: CDR1 WNHNN, CDR2 SYGVQD (reference sequence). The CDR3 has 16 residues. Here the CDR3 reads CASSKDVLAGRREQFF. The CDR3 nucleotides are TGCGCCAGCAGCAAAGACGTGTTAGCGGGGAGGCGTGAGCAGTTCTTC.

This clone showed up just once. This chain links TRBV11-2 with TRBJ1-2; 9 bases agree with TRBD1. With 6 bases clipped from V and 2 bases from J, the junction kept 13 bases outside the gene matches. The germline V gene has CDR1 SGHAT and CDR2 FQNNGV. This CDR3 is 17 amino acids long. The CDR3 nucleotides are TGTGCCAGCAGGGCCCTGGACAGGGGTTTTAGGAACTATGGCTACACCTTC. This sequence encodes CASRALDRGFRNYGYTF.

This clone was detected a few times. This chain connects TRBV6-6 to TRBJ2-7, with D tentatively TRBD2 (7 bases). From germline, CDR1 is MNHNY and CDR2 SVGAGI (reference sequence). This CDR3 is built from 13 residues. V was trimmed by 6 bases and J by 0 bases, leaving 9 bases between them. CDR3 sequence (DNA): TGTGCCAGCAGGGGGGGGGCCTCCTACGAGCAGTACTTC. This sequence encodes CASRGGASYEQYF.

This chain uses TRBV7-2 with TRBJ2-1; D not resolved. Trimming removed 0 bases from V and 8 bases from J, with 11 bases in between. The CDR3 is made up of 14 amino acids. Per the germline V gene, CDR1 is SGHTA and CDR2 is FQGNSA. CDR3 nucleotide sequence: TGTGCCAGCAGCTTAGCGCTAGAGAGCGATGAGCAGTTCTTC. It encodes CASSLALESDEQFF.

This clone came up once. This sequence joins TRBV19 and TRBJ1-4; perhaps TRBD1 as D (6 bases). Germline loops: CDR1 LNHDA, CDR2 SQIVND (reference sequence). The CDR3 loop spans 14 amino acids. V shed 7 bases and J shed 7 bases, with 16 bases lying between them. The CDR3 sequence: CASTSGAHFEKLFF. The CDR3 DNA reads TGTGCCAGTACATCGGGGGCCCATTTTGAAAAACTGTTTTTT.

This clone has just one count. V is TRBV9 and J is TRBJ1-5, with D perhaps matching TRBD1 (5 bases). Germline lookup yields CDR1 SGDLS and CDR2 YYNGEE. This CDR3 has 14 residues. Trimming pared 4 bases from V and 1 base from J, leaving 9 bases between. The DNA of the CDR3 is TGTGCCAGCAGCCCCGGGACCAGCAATCAGCCCCAGCATTTT. Its protein is CASSPGTSNQPQHF. Complete variable domain (other parts from reference TRBV9 and TRBJ1-5): DSGVTQTPKHLITATGQRVTLRCSPRSGDLSVYWYQQSLDQGLQFLIQYYNGEERAKGNILERFSAQQFPDLHSELNLSSLELGDSALYFCASSPGTSNQPQHFGDGTRLSIL.

V and J are TRBV10-2 and TRBJ2-3, with D perhaps TRBD2 (6 bases). Trimming left V 5 bases short and J 1 base short, with 10 bases between. Germline CDR1 and CDR2: WSHSY and SAAADI. CDR3 size: 14 residues. This chain's CDR3 is CASSSGGRTDTQYF. In DNA form, the CDR3 reads TGCGCCAGCAGTTCCGGGGGTCGCACAGATACGCAGTATTTT.

A few counts support this clone. The rearrangement links TRBV4-3 to TRBJ2-3, with TRBD2 identical over 8 bases. The CDR3 extends over 16 amino acids. J was trimmed by 6 bases and V by 3 bases; bases with no gene match: 11. CDR1 LGHNA and CDR2 YSLEER come from the germline V gene. CDR3 in DNA: TGCGCCAGCAGCCAGTACCCGGGGGGGTCCGGGGATACGCAGTATTTT. Amino acids: CASSQYPGGSGDTQYF.